Presented here are 11 T cell receptor beta chains from one specimen sequenced in a study of shared clonotypes between healthy human individuals. As defined, naive CD8 cells were CD45RO-negative and positively selected for CCR7, with terminally differentiated effector memory CD45RA+ cells excluded. TCRdb keeps only in-frame clones here, not all; method: immunoSEQ multiplex PCR. The sample lists around 1,900,000 clones, over 85% seen once, with over 1.5% in the top ten. Material: naive CD8+ T cells from PBMCs. These receptors originate from a man younger than 35 in good health. Some clones in this sample may be carry-over from other donors' samples.

The chain links TRBV5-1 to TRBJ1-2; D not resolved. The CDR3 spans 13 residues. The ends were cut back, 0 bases at V and 8 bases at J, with 11 bases in the middle. Germline V CDR1 and CDR2: SGHRS, YFSETQ. The CDR3 DNA reads TGCGCCAGCAGCTTGGATGGGGTAGACGGCTACACCTTC. This codes for CASSLDGVDGYTF.

The V and J genes are TRBV28 and TRBJ1-1, with TRBD1 identical over 8 bases. V dropped 3 bases and J dropped 11; count of bases not matched to a gene: 8. Germline V gene lookup returns CDR1 MDHEN and CDR2 SYDVKM. There are 13 residues in the CDR3. The CDR3 spells CASSFPTGVRAFF. Here the CDR3 DNA reads TGTGCCAGCAGTTTCCCGACAGGGGTGAGGGCTTTCTTT.

This rearrangement joins TRBV19 to TRBJ1-2, with D possibly being TRBD1 (5 bases). Germline V gives CDR1 LNHDA, CDR2 SQIVND (reference sequence). This CDR3 contains 11 residues. Between the trimmed V and J ends, which lost 9 bases and 8 bases, there was a span of 13 bases. The CDR3 sequence is CASFQGYGYTF. CDR3 coding DNA: TGTGCCAGCTTCCAGGGTTACGGCTACACCTTC.

V gene TRBV7-6 combines with J gene TRBJ1-6; no definite D call. Germline-derived CDR1 and CDR2 are SGHVS and FNYEAQ. The CDR3 has 17 residues. Trimming pared 5 bases from V and 2 bases from J, leaving 16 bases between. The CDR3 sequence: CASSENPVGPYNSPLHF. CDR3 DNA: TGTGCCAGCAGCGAAAACCCTGTTGGTCCCTATAATTCACCCCTCCACTTT.

This sequence joins TRBV5-1 and TRBJ1-2, with 7 bases that match TRBD1. Trimming removed 0 bases from V and 3 bases from J; junction bases left unmatched: 14. The CDR3 has 18 residues. Germline CDR1 and CDR2: SGHRS and YFSETQ. In DNA, the CDR3 is TGCGCCAGCAGCTTGGCCCCTCGGGACAGCTATGACCACTATGGCTACACCTTC. Protein product: CASSLAPRDSYDHYGYTF.

With respect to this clone: A junction end diverges from the germline sequence, so it may reflect a read error. The rearrangement joins TRBV19 to TRBJ2-5, with D tentatively TRBD1 (5 bases). The CDR3 has 15 residues. The germline CDR1 and CDR2 sequences are LNHDA and SQIVND (reference sequence). The CDR3 spells CGSSRDDSSQETQYF. The DNA for the CDR3 is TGTGGCAGTAGTAGAGACGACAGTTCTCAAGAGACCCAGTACTTC.

In this sample, this clone turned up once. This chain uses TRBV25-1 with TRBJ2-1; tentative D call: TRBD2 (5 bases). This CDR3 is built from 15 residues. V lost 3 bases and J 2 bases, leaving 11 bases between the germline ends. Germline CDR1 is MGHDK and CDR2 is SYGVNS. Written as DNA, the CDR3 is TGTGCCAGCAGTGATCCCCGGGAAACCTACAATGAGCAGTTCTTC. Translated: CASSDPRETYNEQFF.

The CDR3 loop is CASSFRRDRVNEQYF. CDR3 DNA: TGTGCCAGCAGCTTCCGCAGGGACAGGGTCAACGAGCAGTACTTC. The chain carries TRBV7-2 and TRBJ2-7; 9 bases agree with TRBD1. From germline, CDR1 is SGHTA and CDR2 FQGNSA. With V trimmed by 3 bases and J by 5 bases, 8 bases remained unmatched. The CDR3 covers 15 residues.

The V gene is TRBV5-6, the J gene TRBJ2-7; perhaps TRBD1 as D (5 bases). V was cut by 0 bases and J by 6 bases, with 10 bases left in between. The germline gives CDR1 SGHDT, CDR2 YYEEEE. This CDR3 contains 13 residues. Here the CDR3 DNA reads TGTGCCAGCAGCTTGGTCCCAGGGCCCGAGCAGTACTTC. Amino acid sequence: CASSLVPGPEQYF.

The chain carries TRBV27 and TRBJ1-5, with TRBD1 matching 8 bases. The CDR3 consists of 18 residues. Losses at the gene ends were 5 bases for V and 0 bases for J; bases not matched to a gene: 12. Germline V gene sequence: CDR1 MNHEY, CDR2 SMNVEV (reference sequence). CDR3 sequence reads: CASSPAGTGPYSNQPQHF. The CDR3 nucleotides are TGTGCCAGCAGTCCAGCCGGGACAGGCCCTTATAGCAATCAGCCCCAGCATTTT.

This sequence joins TRBV9 and TRBJ2-7; 7 bases fit TRBD1. This CDR3 is 13 amino acids long. Germline lookup yields CDR1 SGDLS and CDR2 YYNGEE. Trimming at V came to 5 bases and at J to 4 bases, leaving 6 bases not matched to a gene. CDR3 nucleotide sequence: TGTGCCAGCAGTACAGGGGCCGGTTACGAGCAGTACTTC. Translation gives CASSTGAGYEQYF.